One and the same sample provided the 21 T cell receptor beta chains below, sequenced in a study of technical replicates of blood from several donors. Produced via immunoSEQ multiplex PCR; TCRdb's table is partial and in-frame only. The sample shows tens of thousands of clones, 85% to 90% of them seen only once. Specimen: PBMCs. The receptors were sampled from a human donor in good health. Some clones in this sample may be carry-over from other donors' samples.

The V and J genes are TRBV7-2 and TRBJ1-4; D unresolved. The CDR3 runs to 14 residues. V was cut by 3 bases and J by 4 bases, with 9 bases left in between. Per the germline V gene, CDR1 is SGHTA and CDR2 is FQGNSA. The CDR3 coding sequence is TGTGCCAGCAGCTTTGCGGTCCTTAATGAAAAACTGTTTTTT. This gives the protein CASSFAVLNEKLFF.

This clone was recorded a few times. The V and J genes are TRBV4-2 and TRBJ2-3, with D perhaps TRBD2 (5 bases). Germline lookup yields CDR1 LGHNA and CDR2 YNFKEQ. The germline V and J ends were trimmed by 4 bases and 0 bases, with 14 bases remaining between them. This CDR3 has 16 amino acids. CDR3 coding DNA: TGTGCCAGCAGCCTAGTCACCGGGGAAAGCACAGATACGCAGTATTTT. Amino acid sequence: CASSLVTGESTDTQYF.

The J gene is TRBJ2-1, the V gene TRBV6-8; 8 bases match TRBD2. The germline V gene encodes CDR1 MNHGY and CDR2 SAAAGT. The CDR3 covers 15 residues. The V and J ends lost 6 bases and 5 bases, in that order; junction bases with no gene match: 9. The CDR3 reads CASSPSAGGNNEQFF. The CDR3 DNA reads as TGTGCCAGCAGCCCCTCTGCGGGGGGAAACAATGAGCAGTTCTTC.

The rearrangement links TRBV6-5 to TRBJ1-2; maybe TRBD1 (6 bases). The V and J ends lost 6 bases and 4 bases respectively, with 9 bases between them. This CDR3 has 12 amino acids. Germline lookup yields CDR1 MNHEY and CDR2 SVGAGI. In DNA, the CDR3 is TGTGCCAGCAGCGGGACACTCTATGGCTACACCTTC. Protein product: CASSGTLYGYTF.

This chain uses TRBV2 with TRBJ1-1; unclear D gene. Deletions cut 4 bases from V and 10 bases from J, with 10 bases between. The CDR3 is 11 amino acids. The germline V gene has CDR1 SNHLY and CDR2 FYNNEI. Here the CDR3 reads CASSGLQRAFF. CDR3 in DNA: TGTGCCAGCAGTGGCCTTCAGCGAGCTTTCTTT.

The chain recombines TRBV7-9 with TRBJ2-3; 10 nucleotides line up with TRBD2. This CDR3 spans 16 amino acids. V trimming: 3 bases; J trimming: 1 base; junction bases outside the gene matches: 4. The germline gives CDR1 SEHNR, CDR2 FQNEAQ (reference sequence). The CDR3: CASSFRTSGRTDTQYF. DNA of the CDR3: TGTGCCAGCAGCTTTCGGACTAGCGGACGCACAGATACGCAGTATTTT. Together with reference TRBV7-9 and TRBJ2-3, the CDR3 gives the full variable domain: DTGVSQNPRHKITKRGQNVTFRCDPISEHNRLYWYRQTLGQGPEFLTYFQNEAQLEKSRLLSDRFSAERPKGSFSTLEIQRTEQGDSAMYLCASSFRTSGRTDTQYFGPGTRLTVL.

V is TRBV19 and J is TRBJ1-2; 8 bases line up with TRBD1. Germline V lookup: CDR1 LNHDA, CDR2 SQIVND (reference sequence). The CDR3 covers 14 residues. Trimming at V came to 6 bases and at J to 8 bases, leaving 11 bases not matched to a gene. CDR3 sequence: CASSLVGTGGGYTF. The CDR3 DNA reads as TGTGCCAGTAGCCTTGTAGGGACAGGCGGGGGCTACACCTTC.

The genes are TRBV6-4 and TRBJ2-1, with TRBD2 as a possible D gene (5 bases). Germline CDR1 MRHNA, CDR2 SNTAGT. The CDR3 covers 13 residues. Between the trimmed V and J ends, which lost 6 bases and 12 bases, there was a span of 18 bases. The CDR3 region has the DNA TGTGCCAGCAGCCCCAGGCGCGGGCGGGTGCAGTTCTTC. This translates into CASSPRRGRVQFF.

This chain joins TRBV4-3 and TRBJ2-7, with 7 bases matching TRBD2. Germline CDR1 is LGHNA and CDR2 is YSLEER. J gave up 2 bases and V 3 bases, and 10 bases lay outside the gene matches. There are 16 residues in the CDR3. The CDR3 DNA is TGCGCCAGCAGCCAGGGACTAAGCGGGCAAACCTACGAGCAGTACTTC. Amino acids: CASSQGLSGQTYEQYF.

V gene TRBV4-1 combines with J gene TRBJ2-7; 7 bases are a match to TRBD2. V shed 2 bases, J shed 7 bases, and the junction held 17 bases outside the gene matches. Germline V gives CDR1 MGHRA, CDR2 YSYEKL. This CDR3 is 17 amino acids long. Written as DNA, the CDR3 is TGCGCCAGCAGCCAACCACCCTCCCTGCGGGAGATAAGGGAGCAGTACTTC. Translating gives CASSQPPSLREIREQYF.

This clone was picked up many times. This chain uses TRBV4-3 with TRBJ2-7; 7 bases agree with TRBD1. The CDR3 consists of 17 residues. The V gene end was trimmed by 4 bases and the J gene end by 1 base; junction bases not matched to a gene: 13. Germline V gene data show CDR1 as LGHNA and CDR2 as YSLEER. This CDR3 reads CASSPGTASSRSYEQYF. The DNA of the CDR3 is TGCGCCAGCAGCCCAGGGACAGCGTCTAGCCGATCCTACGAGCAGTACTTC.

This clone was recorded only once. V and J are TRBV28 and TRBJ2-7; D ambiguous. The V end lost 11 bases, the J end lost 3 bases, and 14 bases lay between the germline ends. CDR3 length: 12 amino acids. The germline CDR1 and CDR2 sequences are MDHEN and SYDVKM. The CDR3 DNA reads TGTGCCTCAGGCCGACGAAACTACGAGCAGTACTTC. It translates to CASGRRNYEQYF.

This clone occurred a few times. The genes are TRBV7-6 and TRBJ2-1, with a tentative D call TRBD2 (6 bases). Between the trimmed V and J ends, which lost 1 base and 3 bases, there was a span of 16 bases. Germline V CDR1 and CDR2: SGHVS, FNYEAQ. The CDR3 contains 17 residues. In nucleotides, the CDR3 is TGTGCCAGCAGCTTAGTCCCAGCGGGTGGTGTCTACAATGAGCAGTTCTTC. Protein: CASSLVPAGGVYNEQFF.

This chain uses TRBV7-9 with TRBJ2-5; 8 nucleotides match TRBD2. Unmatched junction bases numbered 16, after V lost 5 bases and J lost 5 bases. The CDR3 consists of 17 residues. In germline, CDR1 is SEHNR, CDR2 FQNEAQ (reference sequence). The CDR3 nucleotides read TGTGCCAGCAGCGCAAACCCCCTCGGGAGGGCGCGGGAGACCCAGTACTTC. Protein product: CASSANPLGRARETQYF.

The chain has TRBV9 and TRBJ2-5, with 13 bases that match TRBD2. The CDR3 is made up of 16 amino acids. Germline V lookup: CDR1 SGDLS, CDR2 YYNGEE. The V segment lost 3 bases and the J segment 1 base; nucleotides outside the gene matches: 3. Here the CDR3 DNA reads TGTGCCAGCAGCGACGGGACTAGCGGGACCCAAGAGACCCAGTACTTC. It translates to CASSDGTSGTQETQYF. The full variable domain, in which reference TRBV9 and TRBJ2-5 provide the parts outside the CDR3, is DSGVTQTPKHLITATGQRVTLRCSPRSGDLSVYWYQQSLDQGLQFLIQYYNGEERAKGNILERFSAQQFPDLHSELNLSSLELGDSALYFCASSDGTSGTQETQYFGPGTRLLVL.

A remark on this clone: Additional DNA sequences in this sample encode the identical CDR3. This rearrangement joins TRBV7-2 to TRBJ2-2; no clear D. V lost 1 base, J lost 2 bases, and 8 bases lay in between. Germline V gene lookup returns CDR1 SGHTA and CDR2 FQGNSA. The CDR3 loop spans 15 amino acids. The CDR3 here is CASSLGASNTGELFF. CDR3 DNA sequence: TGTGCCAGCAGCTTAGGGGCATCCAACACCGGGGAGCTGTTTTTT.

The chain combines TRBV9 with TRBJ2-2, with D hard to call. The CDR3 consists of 16 residues. CDR1 is SGDLS, CDR2 YYNGEE, per germline. Trimming removed 0 bases at V and 0 bases at J, with 9 bases between. The DNA of the CDR3 is TGTGCCAGCAGCGTAGCCGCAGGTACGAACACCGGGGAGCTGTTTTTT. The encoded protein is CASSVAAGTNTGELFF.

This rearrangement joins TRBV5-1 to TRBJ2-1, with D possibly TRBD1 on 5 matching bases. The length of the CDR3 is 15 residues. V shed 0 bases and J shed 7 bases, with 14 bases lying between them. Looked up from germline, CDR1 is SGHRS and CDR2 is YFSETQ. CDR3 amino acids: CASSLGQGKGNEQFF. CDR3 nucleotide sequence: TGCGCCAGCAGCTTGGGGCAGGGAAAGGGAAATGAGCAGTTCTTC. The full variable domain, completed using reference TRBV5-1 and TRBJ2-1, is KAGVTQTPRYLIKTRGQQVTLSCSPISGHRSVSWYQQTPGQGLQFLFEYFSETQRNKGNFPGRFSGRQFSNSRSEMNVSTLELGDSALYLCASSLGQGKGNEQFFGPGTRLTVL.

Written as DNA, the CDR3 is TGCGCCAGCAGCTTGGTACTAGAAGAGACCCAGTACTTC. Encoded protein: CASSLVLEETQYF. The chain recombines TRBV5-1 with TRBJ2-5, with a weak D call TRBD2 (5 bases). In germline, CDR1 is SGHRS, CDR2 YFSETQ. Trimming pared 0 bases from V and 3 bases from J, leaving 6 bases between. The CDR3 is 13 residues long.

V is TRBV29-1 and J is TRBJ2-1; 9 nucleotides line up with TRBD1. This CDR3 is built from 12 residues. Trimming cost V 5 bases and J 8 bases; bases outside gene matches: 4. Germline CDR1 SQVTM, CDR2 ANQGSEA. The chain's CDR3 is CSVRQGGHEQFF. The CDR3 DNA follows: TGCAGCGTTCGACAGGGGGGGCATGAGCAGTTCTTC.

The rearrangement joins TRBV2 to TRBJ1-1, with D unresolved. The CDR3 covers 13 residues. The V end lost 7 bases, the J end lost 5 bases, and 14 bases lay between the germline ends. Germline assignment: CDR1 SNHLY and CDR2 FYNNEI. CDR3 region: CASTDAWRTEAFF. CDR3 nucleotide sequence: TGTGCCAGCACGGACGCCTGGAGGACTGAAGCTTTCTTT.